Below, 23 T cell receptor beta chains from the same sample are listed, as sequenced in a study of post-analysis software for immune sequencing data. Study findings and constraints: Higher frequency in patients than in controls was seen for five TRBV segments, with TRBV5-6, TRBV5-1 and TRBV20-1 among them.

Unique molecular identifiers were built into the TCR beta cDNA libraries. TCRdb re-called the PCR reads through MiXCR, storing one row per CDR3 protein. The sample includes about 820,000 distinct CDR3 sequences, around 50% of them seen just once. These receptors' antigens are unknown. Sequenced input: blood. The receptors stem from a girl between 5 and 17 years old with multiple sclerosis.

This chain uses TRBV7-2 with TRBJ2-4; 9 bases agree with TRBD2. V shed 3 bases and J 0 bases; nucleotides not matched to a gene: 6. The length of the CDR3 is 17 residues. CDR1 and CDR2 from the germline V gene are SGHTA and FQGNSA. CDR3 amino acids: CASSFSTSGLAKNIQYF. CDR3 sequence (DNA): TGTGCCAGCAGCTTCTCGACTAGCGGACTAGCCAAAAACATTCAGTACTTC.

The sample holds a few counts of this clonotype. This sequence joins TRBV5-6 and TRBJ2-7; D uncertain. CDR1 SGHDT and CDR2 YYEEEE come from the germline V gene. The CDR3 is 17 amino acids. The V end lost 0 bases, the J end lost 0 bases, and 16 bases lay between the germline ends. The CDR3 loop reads CASSLESRRRFSYEQYF. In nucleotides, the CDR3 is TGTGCCAGCAGCTTGGAGTCGAGGCGACGATTCTCCTACGAGCAGTACTTC.

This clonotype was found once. This CDR3 is CASSQQANADTQYF. The CDR3 coding sequence is TGTGCCAGCAGCCAACAAGCAAACGCAGATACGCAGTATTTT. The chain has TRBV7-3 and TRBJ2-3; D ambiguous. The CDR3 contains 14 residues. Germline CDR1 is SGHTA and CDR2 is FQGTGA. The V end lost 5 bases, the J end lost 4 bases, and 13 bases lay between the germline ends.

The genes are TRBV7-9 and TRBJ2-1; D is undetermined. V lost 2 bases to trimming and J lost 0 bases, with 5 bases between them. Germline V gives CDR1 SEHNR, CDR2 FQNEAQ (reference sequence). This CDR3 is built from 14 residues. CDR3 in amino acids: CASSLISSYNEQFF. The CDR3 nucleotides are TGTGCCAGCAGCTTAATAAGCTCCTACAATGAGCAGTTCTTC.

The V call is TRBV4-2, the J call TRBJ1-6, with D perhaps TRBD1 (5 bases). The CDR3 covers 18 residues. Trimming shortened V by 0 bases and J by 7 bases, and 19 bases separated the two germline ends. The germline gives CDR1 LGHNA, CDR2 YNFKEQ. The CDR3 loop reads CASSQEGPRQGPNSPLHF. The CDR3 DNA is TGTGCCAGCAGCCAAGAAGGCCCCCGCCAGGGACCAAATTCACCCCTCCACTTT.

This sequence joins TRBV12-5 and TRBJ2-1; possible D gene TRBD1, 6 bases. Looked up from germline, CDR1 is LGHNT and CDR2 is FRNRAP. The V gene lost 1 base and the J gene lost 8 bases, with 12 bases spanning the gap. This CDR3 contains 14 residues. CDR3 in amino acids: CASGLEDSRDEQFF. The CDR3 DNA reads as TGTGCTAGTGGTTTGGAGGACAGCCGGGATGAGCAGTTCTTC.

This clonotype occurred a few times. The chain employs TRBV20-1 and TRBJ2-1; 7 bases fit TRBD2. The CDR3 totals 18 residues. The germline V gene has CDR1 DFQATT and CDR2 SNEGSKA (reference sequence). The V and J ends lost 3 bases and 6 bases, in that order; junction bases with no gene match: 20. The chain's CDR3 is CSASGLAKAGVVGNEQFF. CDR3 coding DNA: TGCAGTGCTAGCGGGCTAGCGAAGGCGGGAGTAGTCGGCAATGAGCAGTTCTTC.

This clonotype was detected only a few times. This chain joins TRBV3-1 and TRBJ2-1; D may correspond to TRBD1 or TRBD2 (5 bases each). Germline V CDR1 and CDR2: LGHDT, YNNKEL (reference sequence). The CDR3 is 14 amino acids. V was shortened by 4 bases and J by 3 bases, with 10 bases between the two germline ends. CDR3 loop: CASSRRDGYNEQFF. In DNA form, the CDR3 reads TGTGCCAGCAGCCGACGGGACGGCTACAATGAGCAGTTCTTC.

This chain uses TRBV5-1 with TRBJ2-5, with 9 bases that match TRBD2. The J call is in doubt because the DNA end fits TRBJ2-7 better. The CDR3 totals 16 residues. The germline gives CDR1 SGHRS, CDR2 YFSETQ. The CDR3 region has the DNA TGCGCCAGCAGCTTGGGGAGCGGGGGGACTTCCTACGAGCAGTACTTC. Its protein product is CASSLGSGGTSYEQYF.

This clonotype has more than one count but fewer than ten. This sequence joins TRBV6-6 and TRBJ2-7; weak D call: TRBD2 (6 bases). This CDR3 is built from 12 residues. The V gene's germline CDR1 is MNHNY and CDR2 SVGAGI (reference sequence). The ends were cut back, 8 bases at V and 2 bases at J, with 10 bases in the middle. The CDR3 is CASGRGTYEQYF. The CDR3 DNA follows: TGTGCCAGCGGGCGCGGGACCTACGAGCAGTACTTC.

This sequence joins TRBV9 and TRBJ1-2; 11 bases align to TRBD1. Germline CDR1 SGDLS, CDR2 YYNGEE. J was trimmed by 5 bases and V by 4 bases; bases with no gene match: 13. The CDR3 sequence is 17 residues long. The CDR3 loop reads CASSLPSGQGARYGYTF. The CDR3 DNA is TGTGCCAGCAGCCTCCCAAGCGGACAGGGGGCTCGGTATGGCTACACCTTC.

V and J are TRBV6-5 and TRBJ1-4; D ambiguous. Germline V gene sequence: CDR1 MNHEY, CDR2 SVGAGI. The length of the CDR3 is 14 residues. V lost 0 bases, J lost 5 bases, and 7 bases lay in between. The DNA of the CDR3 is TGTGCCAGCAGTTACTCTCCCGGGAATGAAAAACTGTTTTTT. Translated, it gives CASSYSPGNEKLFF.

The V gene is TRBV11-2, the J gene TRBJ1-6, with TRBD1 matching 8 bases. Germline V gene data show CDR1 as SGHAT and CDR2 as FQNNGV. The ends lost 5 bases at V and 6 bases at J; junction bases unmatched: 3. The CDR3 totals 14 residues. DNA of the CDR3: TGTGCCAGCAGCGGACAGGGTCCTAATTCACCCCTCCACTTT. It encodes CASSGQGPNSPLHF. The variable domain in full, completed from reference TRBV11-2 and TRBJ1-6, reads EAGVAQSPRYKIIEKRQSVAFWCNPISGHATLYWYQQILGQGPKLLIQFQNNGVVDDSQLPKDRFSAERLKGVDSTLKIQPAKLEDSAVYLCASSGQGPNSPLHFGNGTRLTVT.

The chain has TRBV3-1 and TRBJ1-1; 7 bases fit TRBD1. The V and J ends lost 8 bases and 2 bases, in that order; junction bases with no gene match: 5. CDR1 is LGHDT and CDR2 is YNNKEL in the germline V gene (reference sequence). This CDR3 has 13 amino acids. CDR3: CASGQAQNTEAFF. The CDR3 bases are TGTGCCAGCGGACAGGCCCAAAACACTGAAGCTTTCTTT.

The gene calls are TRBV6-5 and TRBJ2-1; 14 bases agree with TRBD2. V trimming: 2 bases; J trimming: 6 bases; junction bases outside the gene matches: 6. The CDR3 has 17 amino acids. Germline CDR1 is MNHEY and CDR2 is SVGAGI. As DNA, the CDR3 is TGTGCCAGCAGTTACGCCCTAGGACTAGCGGGAGGCAATGAGCAGTTCTTC. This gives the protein CASSYALGLAGGNEQFF.

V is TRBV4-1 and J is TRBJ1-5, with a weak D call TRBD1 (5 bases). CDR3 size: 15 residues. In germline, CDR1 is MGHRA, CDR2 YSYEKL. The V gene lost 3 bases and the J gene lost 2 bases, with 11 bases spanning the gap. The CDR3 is CASSQQGVGNQPQHF. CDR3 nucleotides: TGCGCCAGCAGCCAGCAGGGTGTCGGCAATCAGCCCCAGCATTTT.

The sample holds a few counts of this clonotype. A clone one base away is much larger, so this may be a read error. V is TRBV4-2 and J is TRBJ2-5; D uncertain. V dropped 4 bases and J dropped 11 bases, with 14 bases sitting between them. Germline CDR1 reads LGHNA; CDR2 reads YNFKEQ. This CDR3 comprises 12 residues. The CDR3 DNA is TGTGCCAGCAGCCCACCACACAATGAGCAGTACTTC. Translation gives CASSPPHNEQYF.

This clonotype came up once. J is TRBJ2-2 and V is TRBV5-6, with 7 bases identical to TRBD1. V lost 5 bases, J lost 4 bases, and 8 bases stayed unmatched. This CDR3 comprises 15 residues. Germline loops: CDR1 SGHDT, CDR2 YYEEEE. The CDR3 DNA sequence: TGTGCCAGCAGTCTCCGGGACAGACTCACCGGGGAGCTGTTTTTT. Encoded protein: CASSLRDRLTGELFF.

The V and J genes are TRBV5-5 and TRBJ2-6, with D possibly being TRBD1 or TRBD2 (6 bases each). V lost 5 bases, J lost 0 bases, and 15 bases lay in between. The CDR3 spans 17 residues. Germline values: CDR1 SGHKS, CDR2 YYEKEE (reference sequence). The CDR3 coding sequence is TGTGCCAGCAGTCCTCGAGGAGGGGGCTCTGGGGCCAACGTCCTGACTTTC. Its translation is CASSPRGGGSGANVLTF.

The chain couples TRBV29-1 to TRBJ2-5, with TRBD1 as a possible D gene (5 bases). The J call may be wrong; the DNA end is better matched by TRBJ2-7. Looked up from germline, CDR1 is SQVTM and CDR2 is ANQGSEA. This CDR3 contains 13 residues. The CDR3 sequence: CSVRDSLTYEQYF. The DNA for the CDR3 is TGCAGCGTCCGAGACAGCCTAACCTACGAGCAGTACTTC.

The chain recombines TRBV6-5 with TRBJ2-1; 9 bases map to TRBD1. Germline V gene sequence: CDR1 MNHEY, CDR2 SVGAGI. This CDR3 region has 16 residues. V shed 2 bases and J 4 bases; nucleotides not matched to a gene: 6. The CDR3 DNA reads TGTGCCAGCAGTTACGGACAGGGGAATTGGTACAATGAGCAGTTCTTC. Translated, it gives CASSYGQGNWYNEQFF.

The DNA of the CDR3 is TGTGCCAGCAGTTACTCTGGGACTACAGAGACCCAGTACTTC. Translating it yields CASSYSGTTETQYF. The chain combines TRBV6-5 with TRBJ2-5, with 7 nucleotides matching TRBD2. CDR1 is MNHEY, CDR2 SVGAGI, per germline. The V segment lost 0 bases and the J segment 4 bases; nucleotides outside the gene matches: 2. This CDR3 is 14 amino acids long.

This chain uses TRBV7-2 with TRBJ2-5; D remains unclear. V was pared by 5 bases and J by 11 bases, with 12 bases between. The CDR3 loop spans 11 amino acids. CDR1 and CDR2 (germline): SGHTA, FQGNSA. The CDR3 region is CASSLYYVQYF. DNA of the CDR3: TGTGCCAGCAGCCTTTATTATGTGCAGTACTTC.